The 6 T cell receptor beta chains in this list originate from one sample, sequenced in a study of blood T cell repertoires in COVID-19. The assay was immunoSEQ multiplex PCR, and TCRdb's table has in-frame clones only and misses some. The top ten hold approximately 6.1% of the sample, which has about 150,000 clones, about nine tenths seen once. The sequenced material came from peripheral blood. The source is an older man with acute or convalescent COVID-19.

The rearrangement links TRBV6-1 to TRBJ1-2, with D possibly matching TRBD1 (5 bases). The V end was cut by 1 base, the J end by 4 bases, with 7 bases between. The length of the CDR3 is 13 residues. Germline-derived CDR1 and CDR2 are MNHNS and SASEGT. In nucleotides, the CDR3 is TGTGCCAGCAGTGAAGTTGACAGCTATGGCTACACCTTC. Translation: CASSEVDSYGYTF.

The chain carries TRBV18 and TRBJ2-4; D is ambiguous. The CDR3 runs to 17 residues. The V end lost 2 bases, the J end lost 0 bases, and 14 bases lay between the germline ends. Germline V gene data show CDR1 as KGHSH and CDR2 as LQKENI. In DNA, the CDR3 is TGTGCCAGCTCACCAATCATCGACACAAAAGCCAAAAACATTCAGTACTTC. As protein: CASSPIIDTKAKNIQYF.

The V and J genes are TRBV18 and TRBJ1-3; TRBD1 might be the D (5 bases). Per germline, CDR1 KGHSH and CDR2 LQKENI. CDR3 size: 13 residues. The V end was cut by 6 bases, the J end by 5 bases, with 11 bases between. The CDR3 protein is CASSQGNRNTIYF. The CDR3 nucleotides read TGTGCCAGCTCGCAGGGTAATCGAAACACCATATATTTT.

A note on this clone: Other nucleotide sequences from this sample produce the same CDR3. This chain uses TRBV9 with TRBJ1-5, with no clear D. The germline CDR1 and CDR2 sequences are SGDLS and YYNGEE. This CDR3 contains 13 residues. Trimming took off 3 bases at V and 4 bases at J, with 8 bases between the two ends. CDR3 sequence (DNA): TGTGCCAGCAGCGCGACGGGGAATCAGCCCCAGCATTTT. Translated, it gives CASSATGNQPQHF.

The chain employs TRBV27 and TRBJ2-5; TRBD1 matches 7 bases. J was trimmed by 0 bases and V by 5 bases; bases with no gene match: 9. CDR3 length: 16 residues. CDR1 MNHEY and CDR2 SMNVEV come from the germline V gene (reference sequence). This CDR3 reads CASSKQGRQYQETQYF. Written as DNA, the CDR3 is TGTGCCAGCAGTAAACAGGGGCGACAGTACCAAGAGACCCAGTACTTC.

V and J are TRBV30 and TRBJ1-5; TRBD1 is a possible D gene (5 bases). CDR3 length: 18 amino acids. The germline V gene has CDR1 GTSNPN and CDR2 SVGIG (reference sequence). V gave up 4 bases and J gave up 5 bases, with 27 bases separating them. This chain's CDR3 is CAWIPCAAFRGKYQPQHF. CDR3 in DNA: TGTGCCTGGATCCCTTGCGCTGCTTTTAGGGGTAAGTATCAGCCCCAGCATTTT.